One and the same sample provided the 9 T cell receptor beta chains below, sequenced in a study of OX40 agonist ivuxolimab in advanced cancers. Repertoires were generated with immunoSEQ multiplex PCR, while TCRdb's copy carries only in-frame clones and drops some. The profile covers tens of thousands of clones, with 81% appearing a single time and 5% taken by the ten largest. The sequencing used CD4+ or CD8+ T cells sorted from blood, collected in a trial of the OX40 agonist ivuxolimab. Every receptor here comes from an adult with an advanced solid tumor such as melanoma, head and neck, liver or kidney cancer.

This clone occurred once. The chain is built from TRBV7-8 and TRBJ2-2; 14 bases line up with TRBD2. The CDR3 runs 17 residues. Germline loops: CDR1 SGHVS, CDR2 FQNEAQ. V was clipped by 5 bases and J by 4 bases; unmatched bases: 6. CDR3 sequence reads: CASSAGLAGATTGELFF. Here the CDR3 DNA reads TGTGCCAGCAGCGCGGGACTAGCGGGAGCTACCACCGGGGAGCTGTTTTTT.

The chain couples TRBV30 to TRBJ1-1; D remains unclear. Germline values: CDR1 GTSNPN, CDR2 SVGIG (reference sequence). The CDR3 runs to 15 residues. V lost 7 bases, J lost 0 bases, and 18 bases lay in between. CDR3 region: CASHAYRTMNTEAFF. The DNA of the CDR3 is TGTGCCTCCCATGCTTACAGAACCATGAACACTGAAGCTTTCTTT. Full variable domain (outside the CDR3, taken from reference TRBV30 and TRBJ1-1): SQTIHQWPATLVQPVGSPLSLECTVEGTSNPNLYWYRQAAGRGLQLLFYSVGIGQISSEVPQNLSASRPQDRQFILSSKKLLLSDSGFYLCASHAYRTMNTEAFFGQGTRLTVV.

In this sample, this clone turned up many times. This chain joins TRBV18 and TRBJ1-6, with TRBD1 matching over 7 bases. V lost 3 bases to trimming and J lost 1 base; unmatched junction nucleotides: 6. The CDR3 loop spans 17 amino acids. In germline, CDR1 is KGHSH, CDR2 LQKENI. CDR3 loop: CASSPRQGGSYNSPLHF. CDR3 coding DNA: TGTGCCAGCTCACCTCGACAGGGTGGTTCCTATAATTCACCCCTCCACTTT.

J is TRBJ1-5 and V is TRBV2, with 8 bases that match TRBD1. The length of the CDR3 is 16 residues. Germline V gene lookup returns CDR1 SNHLY and CDR2 FYNNEI. V was clipped by 6 bases and J by 1 base; unmatched bases: 8. Here the CDR3 reads CASRSRTGGSNQPQHF. The CDR3 coding sequence is TGTGCCAGCAGGTCCCGAACAGGGGGAAGCAATCAGCCCCAGCATTTT.

The rearrangement uses TRBV7-6 and TRBJ1-2; tentative D call: TRBD1 (6 bases). This CDR3 comprises 14 residues. CDR1 is SGHVS, CDR2 FNYEAQ, per germline. The germline V and J ends were trimmed by 5 bases and 4 bases, with 14 bases remaining between them. CDR3 sequence reads: CASSPLTGSYGYTF. The CDR3, as DNA: TGTGCCAGCAGCCCTCTCACAGGGAGCTATGGCTACACCTTC.

J is TRBJ1-6 and V is TRBV7-9; 7 bases align to TRBD1. The V gene's germline CDR1 is SEHNR and CDR2 FQNEAQ (reference sequence). Trimming removed 5 bases from V and 5 bases from J; junction bases left unmatched: 6. The CDR3 spans 15 residues. The CDR3 sequence is CASSRGDRNNSPLHF. CDR3 DNA sequence: TGTGCCAGCAGCAGGGGGGACAGAAATAATTCACCCCTCCACTTT.

The chain links TRBV6-4 to TRBJ2-6; D gene uncertain. Germline V gene sequence: CDR1 MRHNA, CDR2 SNTAGT. With 4 bases removed from V and 0 bases from J, the gap between germline ends came to 4 bases. The CDR3 loop spans 14 amino acids. The CDR3 coding sequence is TGTGCCAGCAGTGCGAGCTCTGGGGCCAACGTCCTGACTTTC. Amino acid sequence: CASSASSGANVLTF.

The CDR3 DNA reads as TGTGCCAGCAGATGGGACAGCTCCTACGAGCAGTACTTC. Amino acid sequence: CASRWDSSYEQYF. The chain combines TRBV27 with TRBJ2-7, with 7 nucleotides matching TRBD1. Trimming took 6 bases from V and 0 from J; bases not matched to a gene: 2. The CDR3 is 13 amino acids. CDR1 MNHEY and CDR2 SMNVEV come from the germline V gene (reference sequence).

This clone occurred a few times. The V and J genes are TRBV5-1 and TRBJ2-2, with TRBD2 matching over 7 bases. The CDR3 is 16 amino acids. After removal of 4 bases from V and 3 bases from J, the junction contained 9 bases not matched to a gene. Germline-derived CDR1 and CDR2 are SGHRS and YFSETQ. The CDR3 sequence: CASSLRTGGDTGELFF. The CDR3 nucleotides read TGCGCCAGCAGCCTACGGACGGGGGGAGACACCGGGGAGCTGTTTTTT.